This T cell receptor (beta chain) was sequenced during a study of CD8+CD57+ T cells in acquired aplastic anemia. Turning to the study itself: Sorted CD4+ and CD8+ cells yielded DNA averaging roughly 3.3 ug. Study outcomes and limitations: Significance was not reached for CD8+ Simpson's diversity between patients and controls. Comparison of patients with controls identified almost 30 shared CD8+ CDR3 sequences.

For CDR3 and TCR beta VDJ profiling, genomic DNA was the template used. From the reads, TCRdb called clonotypes with MiXCR, one entry per CDR3 protein. In the table there are just over 200,000 distinct CDR3 sequences, 55% to 65% of which are singletons. Patients included in sequencing had previously demonstrated CD8+CD57+ cell expansion by flow cytometry. The patients all had a severe acquired aplastic anemia diagnosis. Of note for this clonotype: Its target is not known.

The V segment lost 5 bases and the J segment 2 bases; nucleotides outside the gene matches: 12. CDR1 SEHNR and CDR2 FQNEAQ come from the germline V gene (reference sequence). The CDR3 runs 17 residues. The chain is built from TRBV7-9 and TRBJ2-3; 8 nucleotides match TRBD1. The receptor's source is a human donor with aplastic anemia. The material sequenced was sorted CD4+, CD8+, or CD8+CD57+ T cells (not recorded which) from PBMCs. The CDR3, as DNA: TGTGCCAGCAGCGCAGCCTCCAGGGGGCCGATCACAGATACGCAGTATTTT. Translated: CASSAASRGPITDTQYF.